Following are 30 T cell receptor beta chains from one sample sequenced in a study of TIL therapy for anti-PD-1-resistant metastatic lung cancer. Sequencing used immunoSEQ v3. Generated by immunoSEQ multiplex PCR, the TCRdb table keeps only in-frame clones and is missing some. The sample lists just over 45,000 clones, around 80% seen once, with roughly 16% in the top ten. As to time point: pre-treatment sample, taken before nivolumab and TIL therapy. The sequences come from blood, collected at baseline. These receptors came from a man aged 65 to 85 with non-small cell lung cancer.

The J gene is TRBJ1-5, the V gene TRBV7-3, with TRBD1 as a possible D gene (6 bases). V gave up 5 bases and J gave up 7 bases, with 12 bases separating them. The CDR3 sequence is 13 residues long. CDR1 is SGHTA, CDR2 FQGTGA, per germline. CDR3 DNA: TGTGCCAGCAGCGCCTTTCAGGGGCAGCCCCAGCATTTT. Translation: CASSAFQGQPQHF.

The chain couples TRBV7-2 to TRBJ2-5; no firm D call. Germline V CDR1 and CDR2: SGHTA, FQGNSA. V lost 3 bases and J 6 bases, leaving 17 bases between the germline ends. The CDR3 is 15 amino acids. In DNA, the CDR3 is TGTGCCAGCAGCTTGGATTTAAGCAAGCAGAAGACCCAGTACTTC. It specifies CASSLDLSKQKTQYF.

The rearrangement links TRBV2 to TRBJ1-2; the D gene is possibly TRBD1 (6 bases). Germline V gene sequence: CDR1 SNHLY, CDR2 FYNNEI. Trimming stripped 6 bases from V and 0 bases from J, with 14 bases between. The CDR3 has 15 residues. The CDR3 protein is CASSSEGGANYGYTF. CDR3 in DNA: TGTGCCAGCAGCTCCGAGGGGGGAGCTAACTATGGCTACACCTTC.

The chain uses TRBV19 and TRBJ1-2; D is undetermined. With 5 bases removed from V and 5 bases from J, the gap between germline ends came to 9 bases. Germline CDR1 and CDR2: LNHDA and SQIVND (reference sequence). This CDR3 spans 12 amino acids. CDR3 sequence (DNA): TGTGCCAGTAGTCTTACAGCGTATGGCTACACCTTC. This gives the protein CASSLTAYGYTF.

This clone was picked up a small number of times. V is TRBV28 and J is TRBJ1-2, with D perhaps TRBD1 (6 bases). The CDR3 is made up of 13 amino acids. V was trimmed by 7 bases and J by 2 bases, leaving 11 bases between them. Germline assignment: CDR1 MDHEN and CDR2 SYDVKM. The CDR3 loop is CASKTTGNYGYTF. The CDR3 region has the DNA TGTGCCAGCAAAACAACAGGGAACTATGGCTACACCTTC.

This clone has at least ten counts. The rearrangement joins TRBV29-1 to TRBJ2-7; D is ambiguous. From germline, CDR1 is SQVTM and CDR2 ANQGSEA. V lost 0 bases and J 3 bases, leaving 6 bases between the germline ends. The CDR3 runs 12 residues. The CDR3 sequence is CSVEDESYEQYF. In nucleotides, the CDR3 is TGCAGCGTTGAAGATGAGAGCTACGAGCAGTACTTC.

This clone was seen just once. Here the CDR3 DNA reads TGTGCCAGCAGCCCCGAGGGACAGGACACTGAAGCTTTCTTT. Its protein is CASSPEGQDTEAFF. This chain joins TRBV7-3 and TRBJ1-1; 8 nucleotides agree with TRBD1. The germline gives CDR1 SGHTA, CDR2 FQGTGA. Trimming at V came to 5 bases and at J to 3 bases, leaving 5 bases not matched to a gene. The CDR3 runs 14 residues.

This CDR3 is CASSPNTPGYGYTF. Written as DNA, the CDR3 is TGTGCCAGCAGCCCCAACACTCCTGGCTATGGCTACACCTTC. V is TRBV7-9 and J is TRBJ1-2; D is ambiguous. The CDR3 loop spans 14 amino acids. The germline V and J ends were trimmed by 5 bases and 4 bases, with 14 bases remaining between them. Per germline, CDR1 SEHNR and CDR2 FQNEAQ (reference sequence).

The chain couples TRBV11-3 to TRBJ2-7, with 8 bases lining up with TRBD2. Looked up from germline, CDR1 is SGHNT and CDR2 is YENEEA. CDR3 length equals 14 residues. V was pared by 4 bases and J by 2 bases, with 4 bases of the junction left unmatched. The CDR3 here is CASSSTSGTYEQYF. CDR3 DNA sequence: TGTGCCAGCAGCTCCACTAGCGGTACCTACGAGCAGTACTTC.

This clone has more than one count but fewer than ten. The DNA for the CDR3 is TGTGCCAGCAGCCCGGGTACGGGGGGAAAGATCATTCAGTACTTC. Translated, it gives CASSPGTGGKIIQYF. J is TRBJ2-4 and V is TRBV7-9, with 7 bases matching TRBD2. The CDR3 has 15 residues. CDR1 and CDR2 from the germline V gene are SEHNR and FQNEAQ (reference sequence). The V gene end was trimmed by 5 bases and the J gene end by 9 bases; junction bases not matched to a gene: 13.

CDR3 DNA sequence: TGTGCCATTCCAGGGACAGATCCAGATACGCAGTATTTT. Translation: CAIPGTDPDTQYF. This chain links TRBV2 with TRBJ2-3; 7 nucleotides line up with TRBD1. Germline V CDR1 and CDR2: SNHLY, FYNNEI. V was clipped by 10 bases and J by 4 bases; unmatched bases: 8. The CDR3 extends over 13 amino acids.

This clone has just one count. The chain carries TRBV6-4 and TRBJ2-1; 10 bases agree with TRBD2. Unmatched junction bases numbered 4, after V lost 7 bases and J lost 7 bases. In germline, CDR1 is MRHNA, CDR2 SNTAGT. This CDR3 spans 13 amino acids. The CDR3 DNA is TGTGCCAGCAAGGCTAGCGGGAGAAATGAGCAGTTCTTC. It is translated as CASKASGRNEQFF.

The CDR3 loop reads CASSEDPTGPTTNEKLFF. Here the CDR3 DNA reads TGCGCCAGCAGTGAAGACCCCACAGGGCCAACAACTAATGAAAAACTGTTTTTT. V gene TRBV10-1 combines with J gene TRBJ1-4; the D gene is possibly TRBD1 (6 bases). Germline values: CDR1 WNHNN, CDR2 SYGVQD (reference sequence). CDR3 size: 18 residues. V was cut by 3 bases and J by 0 bases, with 17 bases left in between.

DNA for the CDR3: TGCGCCAGCAGCGGGGAGGGACACACGAACACTGAAGCTTTCTTT. It specifies CASSGEGHTNTEAFF. The V call is TRBV5-1, the J call TRBJ1-1; D is perhaps TRBD1 (6 bases). Germline CDR1 is SGHRS and CDR2 is YFSETQ. Trimming shortened V by 4 bases and J by 1 base, and 14 bases separated the two germline ends. This CDR3 spans 15 amino acids.

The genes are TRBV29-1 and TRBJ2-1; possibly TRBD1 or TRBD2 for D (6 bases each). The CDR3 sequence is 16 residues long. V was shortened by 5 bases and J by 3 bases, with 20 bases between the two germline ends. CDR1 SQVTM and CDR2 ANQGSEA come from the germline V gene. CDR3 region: CSVISGGRTGYNEQFF. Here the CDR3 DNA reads TGCAGCGTTATCTCTGGGGGGCGAACGGGCTACAATGAGCAGTTCTTC.

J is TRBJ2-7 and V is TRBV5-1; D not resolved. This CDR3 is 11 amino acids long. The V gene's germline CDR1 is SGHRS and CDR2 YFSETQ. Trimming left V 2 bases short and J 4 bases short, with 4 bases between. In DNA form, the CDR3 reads TGCGCCAGCAGCTTCGGTTACGAGCAGTACTTC. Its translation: CASSFGYEQYF. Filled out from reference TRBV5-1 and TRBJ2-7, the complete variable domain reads KAGVTQTPRYLIKTRGQQVTLSCSPISGHRSVSWYQQTPGQGLQFLFEYFSETQRNKGNFPGRFSGRQFSNSRSEMNVSTLELGDSALYLCASSFGYEQYFGPGTRLTVT.

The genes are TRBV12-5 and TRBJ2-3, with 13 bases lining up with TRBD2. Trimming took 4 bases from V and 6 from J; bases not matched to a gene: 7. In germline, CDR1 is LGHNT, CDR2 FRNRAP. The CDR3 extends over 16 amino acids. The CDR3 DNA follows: TGTGCTAGTGGTTCGGGACTAGCGGGATTCGCGGATACGCAGTATTTT. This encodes CASGSGLAGFADTQYF.

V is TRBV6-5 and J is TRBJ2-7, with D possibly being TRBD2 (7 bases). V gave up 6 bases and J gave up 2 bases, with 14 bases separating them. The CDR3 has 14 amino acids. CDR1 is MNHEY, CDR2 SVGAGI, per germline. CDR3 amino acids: CASRGGGATYEQYF. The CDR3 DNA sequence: TGTGCCAGCAGAGGCGGGGGCGCCACCTACGAGCAGTACTTC.

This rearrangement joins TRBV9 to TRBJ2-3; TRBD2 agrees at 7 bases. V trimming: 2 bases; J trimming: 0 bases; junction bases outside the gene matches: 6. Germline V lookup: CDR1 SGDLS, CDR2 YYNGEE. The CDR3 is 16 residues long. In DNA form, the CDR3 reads TGTGCCAGCAGCGTCAGACCTAGCGGTAGCACAGATACGCAGTATTTT. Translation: CASSVRPSGSTDTQYF.

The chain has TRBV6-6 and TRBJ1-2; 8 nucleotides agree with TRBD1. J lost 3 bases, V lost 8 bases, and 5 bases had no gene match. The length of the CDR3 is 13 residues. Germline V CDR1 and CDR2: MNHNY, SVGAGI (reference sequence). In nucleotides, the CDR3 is TGTGCCAGCGCGGACAGGGCTGACTATGGCTACACCTTC. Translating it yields CASADRADYGYTF.

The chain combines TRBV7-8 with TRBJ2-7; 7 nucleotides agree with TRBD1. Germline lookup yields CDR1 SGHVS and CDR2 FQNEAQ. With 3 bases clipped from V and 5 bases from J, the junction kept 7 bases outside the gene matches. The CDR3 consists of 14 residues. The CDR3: CASSFEGARDEQYF. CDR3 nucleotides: TGTGCCAGCAGCTTCGAGGGGGCGCGGGACGAGCAGTACTTC.

The CDR3 protein is CASTPPGTPAKNIQYF. As DNA, the CDR3 is TGTGCCAGTACCCCACCCGGGACACCCGCCAAAAACATTCAGTACTTC. The chain is built from TRBV19 and TRBJ2-4; D might be TRBD1 (6 bases). The V gene lost 7 bases and the J gene lost 1 base, with 17 bases spanning the gap. Germline assignment: CDR1 LNHDA and CDR2 SQIVND (reference sequence). The CDR3 is made up of 16 amino acids.

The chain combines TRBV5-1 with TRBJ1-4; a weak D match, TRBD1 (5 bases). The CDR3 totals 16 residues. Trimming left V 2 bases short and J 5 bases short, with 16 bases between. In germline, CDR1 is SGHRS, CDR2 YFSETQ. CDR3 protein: CASSLSGTPGNEKLFF. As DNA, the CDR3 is TGCGCCAGCAGCTTATCCGGGACTCCAGGGAATGAAAAACTGTTTTTT.

As DNA, the CDR3 is TGTGCCAGCAGCCCGACAGGGCTCGGGGAGACCCAGTACTTC. Protein: CASSPTGLGETQYF. The V and J genes are TRBV28 and TRBJ2-5; 7 nucleotides agree with TRBD1. The germline V gene encodes CDR1 MDHEN and CDR2 SYDVKM. The CDR3 sequence is 14 residues long. Losses at the gene ends were 6 bases for V and 5 bases for J; bases not matched to a gene: 9.

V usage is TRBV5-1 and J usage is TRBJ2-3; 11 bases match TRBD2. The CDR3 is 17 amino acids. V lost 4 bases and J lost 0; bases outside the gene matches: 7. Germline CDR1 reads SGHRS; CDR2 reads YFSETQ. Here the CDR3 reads CASSLQTSGVSTDTQYF. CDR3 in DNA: TGCGCCAGCAGCCTTCAGACTAGCGGGGTTAGCACAGATACGCAGTATTTT.

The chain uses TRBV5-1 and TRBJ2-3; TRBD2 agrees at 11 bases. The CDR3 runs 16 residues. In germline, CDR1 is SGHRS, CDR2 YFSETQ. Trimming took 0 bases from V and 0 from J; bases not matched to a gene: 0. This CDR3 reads CASSLGLAGSTDTQYF. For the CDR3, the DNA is TGCGCCAGCAGCTTGGGACTAGCGGGAAGCACAGATACGCAGTATTTT.

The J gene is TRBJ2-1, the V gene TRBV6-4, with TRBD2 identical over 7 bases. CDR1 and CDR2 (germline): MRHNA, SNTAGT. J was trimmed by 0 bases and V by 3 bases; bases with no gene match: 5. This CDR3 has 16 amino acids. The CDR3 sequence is CASSDQGGSSYNEQFF. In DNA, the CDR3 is TGTGCCAGCAGTGATCAGGGCGGGAGCTCCTACAATGAGCAGTTCTTC.

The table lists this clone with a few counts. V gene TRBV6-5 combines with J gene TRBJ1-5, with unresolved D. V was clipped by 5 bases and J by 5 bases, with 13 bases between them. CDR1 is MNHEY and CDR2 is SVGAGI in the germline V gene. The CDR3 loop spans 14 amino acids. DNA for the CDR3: TGTGCCAGCAGTACGGTCCGGACCTATCAGCCCCAGCATTTT. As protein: CASSTVRTYQPQHF.

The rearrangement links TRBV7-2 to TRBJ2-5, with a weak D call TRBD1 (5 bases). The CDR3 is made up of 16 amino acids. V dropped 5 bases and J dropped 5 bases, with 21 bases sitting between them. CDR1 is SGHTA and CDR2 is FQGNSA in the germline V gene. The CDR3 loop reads CASSPSTSAPGETQYF. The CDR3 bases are TGTGCCAGCAGCCCTTCAACCTCCGCTCCAGGGGAGACCCAGTACTTC.

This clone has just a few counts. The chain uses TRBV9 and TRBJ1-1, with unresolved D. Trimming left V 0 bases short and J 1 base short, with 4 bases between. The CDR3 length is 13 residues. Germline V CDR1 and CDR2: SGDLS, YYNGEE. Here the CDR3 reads CASSVEGNTEAFF. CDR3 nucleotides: TGTGCCAGCAGCGTAGAAGGGAACACTGAAGCTTTCTTT.